This entry describes one T cell receptor (beta chain). No antigen is known for it. No per-base quality is available; no much larger clone lies one base away. This specimen comes from a study of blood T cell repertoires in COVID-19 (dated by TCRdb to 2018 to 2020). Some background on the complete study: Collaborator samples came from the United States, Italy and Spain and covered acute and convalescent phases of COVID-19. The material from the prospective study consisted of cDNA or gDNA derived from T cells, B-cell-depleted T cells, or PBMCs. Deeply sampled blood TCRbeta repertoires from subjects exposed to, actively infected with, or recovered from COVID-19 were included in the dataset. The repertoires were released in a freely available public database intended as a resource for research on the immune response to SARS-CoV-2. Samples were obtained from the ongoing ImmuneRACE study (first 160 participants) and from over 1,000 subjects provided by 6 global collaborators. The sample metadata nearly always contained a de-identified subject ID, COVID-19 status, age in years and sex. HLA class I and class II types, where available, came from metadata supplied by the sample provider rather than from assay-based typing.

TCRbeta CDR3 regions were amplified from genomic DNA using the immunoSEQ Assay, a bias-controlled multiplex PCR. Per the original workflow: Within the assay, amplification of reference gene primers was used to estimate how many nucleated cells each sample contained. To quantify the absolute abundance of each unique TCRbeta CDR3 rearrangement, sequence reads were collapsed and filtered. For each sample, productive Simpson clonality was calculated as the square root of Simpson's diversity index across productive rearrangements. Entries here come from immuneACCESS through TCRdb and include only in-frame sequences with V and J called. Some clones fail to appear in such tables; in the studies checked, an unresolved V gene covers under half of the shortfall, and the cause of the remainder is unknown. That table furnishes V, J and clone size, whereas the DNA furnished D and trimming. Present in this sample are fewer than 250,000 clones, nearly 90% of which were seen just once. Clones ranked in the top ten supply about 10% of the sample.

In the prospective study, participants were roughly 18 to 95 years old, resided in around 25 geographic areas of the United States, and were enrolled through a virtual design. In the prospective study, cohorts were assigned on the basis of participant-reported clinical history obtained from a screening survey and a study questionnaire. ImmuneRACE Cohort 3 recovered participants were defined by two consecutive negative NP/OP PCR tests, healthcare professional clearance, or symptom resolution. In the prospective study, whole blood, serum and a nasopharyngeal or oropharyngeal swab were collected from each participant by mobile phlebotomists. Additional blood draws and questionnaires over a roughly two-month period could optionally be provided by prospective study participants. Blood samples from the prospective study were shipped frozen or at room temperature prior to DNA extraction. On the study overall, not on this receptor specifically: The quantity of clinical and demographic metadata differed by source and by participant and was supplied without curation.

The germline V gene (reference sequence) sets CDR1 to LGHDT and CDR2 to YNNKEL. The junction carries 19 bases between V and J, which are trimmed by 1 base and 7 bases respectively. The CDR3 numbers 16 residues from cysteine through phenylalanine. Just the 48-base CDR3 DNA is kept, in frame starting at base 1. The TCR sequence derives from a man aged 30 to 39 who had recovered from COVID-19. The sequenced sample consisted of PBMCs or T cells enriched from blood (not recorded which). The chain links TRBV3-1 (or the pseudogene TRBV3-2) with TRBJ1-2; TRBD1 could be the D gene, as 5 bases match. The DNA is TGTGCCAGCAGCCAAGTAACAGGAACCCTTACTCGTGGCTACACCTTC. The encoded protein is CASSQVTGTLTRGYTF.